The 20 T cell receptor beta chains reported below all come from one sample, sequenced in a study of T and B cells in COVID-19 patients. Each TRB amplification used about 220-500 ng of genomic DNA from blood. Multiplex PCR with BIOMED2 TRB-A/B primer pools amplified TRB rearrangements. TCRdb reprocessed the multiplex PCR reads with MiXCR, giving one entry per CDR3 protein. The sample holds about 15,000 distinct CDR3 sequences, about a quarter seen once. The source material was blood. Receptors were obtained from a human donor who had recovered from COVID-19.

The chain employs TRBV7-2 and TRBJ2-4; D gene uncertain. Germline V CDR1 and CDR2: SGHTA, FQGNSA. The V end was cut by 5 bases, the J end by 0 bases, with 17 bases between. This CDR3 spans 17 amino acids. In DNA, the CDR3 is TGTGCCAGCAGCACTTCGACTGCCCTACTAGCCAAAAACATTCAGTACTTC. It yields the protein CASSTSTALLAKNIQYF.

This clonotype has at least ten counts. The chain combines TRBV29-1 with TRBJ1-5; D unclear. The CDR3 is 13 amino acids. V gave up 4 bases and J gave up 6 bases, with 13 bases separating them. CDR1 is SQVTM, CDR2 ANQGSEA, per germline. CDR3: CSVVGVRGQPQHF. CDR3 bases: TGCAGCGTTGTTGGGGTGCGAGGTCAGCCCCAGCATTTT.

Details on this clonotype: A much more abundant neighbour one base away suggests this may be a read error. V gene TRBV12-3 or TRBV12-4 combines with J gene TRBJ2-3; D is possibly TRBD1 (6 bases). The CDR3 has 15 amino acids. Trimming removed 6 bases at V and 2 bases at J, with 15 bases between. In DNA form, the CDR3 reads TGTGCCAGCAGCCCCGTTGACAGGCTCACAGATACGCAGTATTTT. As protein: CASSPVDRLTDTQYF.

By proportion, this clonotype is medium-sized. The V gene is TRBV19, the J gene TRBJ2-7; TRBD2 matches at 13 bases. The CDR3 runs to 13 residues. Germline V gene lookup returns CDR1 LNHDA and CDR2 SQIVND (reference sequence). J lost 7 bases, V lost 4 bases, and 1 base had no gene match. The CDR3 reads CASSTGLAGEQYF. CDR3 DNA: TGTGCCAGTAGTACGGGACTAGCGGGAGAGCAGTACTTC.

This clonotype qualifies as medium-sized. The genes are TRBV27 and TRBJ2-7; a weak D match, TRBD2 (6 bases). V gave up 5 bases and J gave up 3 bases, with 20 bases separating them. The germline gives CDR1 MNHEY, CDR2 SMNVEV (reference sequence). The CDR3 spans 16 residues. Written as DNA, the CDR3 is TGTGCCAGCAGTCCTAGCGCGGGCGAGGAAGACTACGAGCAGTACTTC. Protein: CASSPSAGEEDYEQYF.

This clonotype appeared once. The V and J genes are TRBV5-1 and TRBJ2-7; 9 positions match TRBD1. V was pared by 5 bases and J by 4 bases, with 7 bases of the junction left unmatched. Looked up from germline, CDR1 is SGHRS and CDR2 is YFSETQ. There are 14 residues in the CDR3. The CDR3, as DNA: TGCGCCAGCAGTGAAGGGACAGGGAGGTACGAGCAGTACTTC. This encodes CASSEGTGRYEQYF.

The chain links TRBV20-1 to TRBJ2-3; no reliable D call. The ends were cut back, 1 base at V and 6 bases at J, with 5 bases in the middle. The CDR3 contains 11 residues. The germline CDR1 and CDR2 sequences are DFQATT and SNEGSKA (reference sequence). The CDR3 sequence is CSARASDTQYF. DNA of the CDR3: TGCAGTGCTAGAGCTTCGGATACGCAGTATTTT.

This clonotype is judged medium-sized. V usage is TRBV6-1 and J usage is TRBJ2-7, with 8 positions matching TRBD1. The CDR3 is made up of 14 amino acids. With 5 bases clipped from V and 3 bases from J, the junction kept 6 bases outside the gene matches. CDR1 is MNHNS, CDR2 SASEGT, per germline. The CDR3 protein is CASSSLTGGYEQYF. Here the CDR3 DNA reads TGTGCCAGCAGTTCCTTAACAGGGGGCTACGAGCAGTACTTC.

The chain carries TRBV6-5 and TRBJ1-5; 11 positions match TRBD1. The V and J ends lost 6 bases and 7 bases, in that order; junction bases with no gene match: 8. The CDR3 length is 15 residues. CDR1 is MNHEY and CDR2 is SVGAGI in the germline V gene. Written as DNA, the CDR3 is TGTGCCAGCAGCACTGGGACAGGGGGGTTCCAGCCCCAGCATTTT. It is translated as CASSTGTGGFQPQHF.

Concerning this clonotype: Germline and junction disagree at one end, which may indicate a read error. The genes are TRBV5-6 and TRBJ1-1, with no clear D. The CDR3 has 15 residues. CDR1 and CDR2 from the germline V gene are SGHDT and YYEEEE. The CDR3 here is CASGIYGSQNTEAFF. The CDR3 bases are TGCGCCAGCGGCATTTACGGAAGTCAGAACACTGAAGCTTTCTTT.

The gene calls are TRBV28 and TRBJ1-1; no definite D call. CDR1 and CDR2 from the germline V gene are MDHEN and SYDVKM. The CDR3 is made up of 15 amino acids. Trimming shortened V by 4 bases and J by 1 base, and 13 bases separated the two germline ends. The CDR3 nucleotides are TGTGCCAGCAGTTCAAGGATAACGGGGAACACTGAAGCTTTCTTT. Protein product: CASSSRITGNTEAFF.

By share, this clonotype ranks as medium-sized. V and J are TRBV6-5 and TRBJ2-7; D uncertain. The V gene lost 5 bases and the J gene lost 3 bases, with 11 bases spanning the gap. Germline CDR1 reads MNHEY; CDR2 reads SVGAGI. The CDR3 runs to 13 residues. The CDR3 DNA reads TGTGCCAGCAGTGATCGCAGGTTCTACGAGCAGTACTTC. Its translation: CASSDRRFYEQYF.

This clonotype turned up a few times. The rearrangement uses TRBV7-9 and TRBJ1-1; D not resolved. Per the germline V gene, CDR1 is SEHNR and CDR2 is FQNEAQ (reference sequence). V gave up 1 base and J gave up 0 bases, with 6 bases separating them. The CDR3 runs 14 residues. Here the CDR3 reads CASSLGPMNTEAFF. As DNA, the CDR3 is TGTGCCAGCAGCTTAGGTCCGATGAACACTGAAGCTTTCTTT.

This chain uses TRBV6-5 with TRBJ1-6; D ambiguous. Per germline, CDR1 MNHEY and CDR2 SVGAGI. The CDR3 length is 13 residues. V was pared by 4 bases and J by 6 bases, with 7 bases between. CDR3 in DNA: TGTGCCAGCAGTTGGAGCAGTAATTCACCCCTCCACTTT. Translation: CASSWSSNSPLHF.

This clonotype was counted between two and nine times. This sequence joins TRBV6-5 and TRBJ1-4; tentatively, D is TRBD1 (5 bases). V lost 0 bases, J lost 4 bases, and 12 bases lay in between. The CDR3 covers 16 residues. Per the germline V gene, CDR1 is MNHEY and CDR2 is SVGAGI. The CDR3 DNA reads as TGTGCCAGCAGTTACTCCCCGGGACGGCTTAATGAAAAACTGTTTTTT. It specifies CASSYSPGRLNEKLFF.

This clonotype is medium-sized in the sample. The V call is TRBV27, the J call TRBJ2-3; D not certain. Trimming left V 3 bases short and J 14 bases short, with 18 bases between. The germline V gene encodes CDR1 MNHEY and CDR2 SMNVEV (reference sequence). The CDR3 consists of 13 residues. The CDR3 DNA reads as TGTGCCAGCAGTTTTGGCGCGACGCCTGTTCGGTATTTT. This encodes CASSFGATPVRYF.

As DNA, the CDR3 is TGTGCCACCAGTGATGGGGTGCAGGGTTACTATGGCTACACCTTC. Translated: CATSDGVQGYYGYTF. The chain has TRBV24-1 and TRBJ1-2; TRBD1 might be the D (5 bases). Germline lookup yields CDR1 KGHDR and CDR2 SFDVKD. The V and J ends lost 3 bases and 3 bases respectively, with 13 bases between them. The CDR3 totals 15 residues.

The chain links TRBV27 to TRBJ2-3; TRBD2 matches at 9 bases. CDR3 size: 17 residues. Germline lookup yields CDR1 MNHEY and CDR2 SMNVEV (reference sequence). V trimming: 3 bases; J trimming: 4 bases; junction bases outside the gene matches: 11. The CDR3 region is CASSLRTSDVSADTQYF. The CDR3 DNA follows: TGTGCCAGCAGTTTGCGGACTAGCGATGTATCCGCAGATACGCAGTATTTT.

By share of the sample, this clonotype is medium-sized. The J gene is TRBJ2-2, the V gene TRBV29-1, with TRBD1 matching 8 bases. V lost 4 bases to trimming and J lost 2 bases; unmatched junction nucleotides: 3. This CDR3 contains 14 residues. Germline assignment: CDR1 SQVTM and CDR2 ANQGSEA. The CDR3 is CSVAGTGNTGELFF. The CDR3, as DNA: TGCAGCGTTGCCGGGACAGGCAACACCGGGGAGCTGTTTTTT.

This rearrangement joins TRBV5-6 to TRBJ2-4, with D uncertain. Germline CDR1 SGHDT, CDR2 YYEEEE. The CDR3 has 16 amino acids. V lost 2 bases and J 0 bases, leaving 12 bases between the germline ends. The CDR3 reads CASSFYSVGAKNIQYF. The DNA of the CDR3 is TGTGCCAGCAGCTTCTATTCCGTTGGAGCCAAAAACATTCAGTACTTC.